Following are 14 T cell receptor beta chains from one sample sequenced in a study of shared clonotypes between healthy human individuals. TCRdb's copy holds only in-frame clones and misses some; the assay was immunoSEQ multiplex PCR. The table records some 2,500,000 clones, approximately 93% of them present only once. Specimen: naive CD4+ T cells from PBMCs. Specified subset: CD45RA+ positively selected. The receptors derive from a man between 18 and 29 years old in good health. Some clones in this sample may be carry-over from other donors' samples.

The CDR3 sequence is CASVYTPNLQQTGELFF. In DNA, the CDR3 is TGTGCCAGCGTGTACACACCAAACCTTCAACAAACCGGGGAGCTGTTTTTT. J is TRBJ2-2 and V is TRBV2; the D is unclear. The CDR3 spans 17 residues. V was trimmed by 8 bases and J by 5 bases, leaving 24 bases between them. Germline CDR1 SNHLY, CDR2 FYNNEI.

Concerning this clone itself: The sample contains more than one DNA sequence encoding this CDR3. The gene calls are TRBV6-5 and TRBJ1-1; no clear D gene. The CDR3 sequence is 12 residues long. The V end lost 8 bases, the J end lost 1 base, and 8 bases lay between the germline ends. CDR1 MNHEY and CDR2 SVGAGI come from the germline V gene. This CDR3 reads CASRTGNTEAFF. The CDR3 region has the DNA TGTGCCAGCCGGACGGGGAACACTGAAGCTTTCTTT.

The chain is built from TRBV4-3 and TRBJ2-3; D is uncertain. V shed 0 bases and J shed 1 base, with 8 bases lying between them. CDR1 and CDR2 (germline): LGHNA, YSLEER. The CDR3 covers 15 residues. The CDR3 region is CASSQEYKGTDTQYF. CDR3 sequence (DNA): TGCGCCAGCAGCCAAGAGTATAAGGGCACAGATACGCAGTATTTT.

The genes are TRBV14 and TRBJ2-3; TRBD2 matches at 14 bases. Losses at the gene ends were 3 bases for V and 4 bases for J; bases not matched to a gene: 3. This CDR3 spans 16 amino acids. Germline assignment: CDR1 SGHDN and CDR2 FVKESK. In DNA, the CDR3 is TGTGCCAGCAGCCATCGGGGACTAGCGGGAGCAGATACGCAGTATTTT. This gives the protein CASSHRGLAGADTQYF.

The CDR3 sequence: CATSLSWGNYEQYF. The DNA for the CDR3 is TGTGCCACCAGCTTAAGCTGGGGTAACTACGAGCAGTACTTC. J is TRBJ2-7 and V is TRBV15, with D unresolved. Germline V gene lookup returns CDR1 LNHNV and CDR2 YYDKDF (reference sequence). CDR3 length equals 14 residues. V shed 5 bases and J shed 3 bases, with 14 bases lying between them.

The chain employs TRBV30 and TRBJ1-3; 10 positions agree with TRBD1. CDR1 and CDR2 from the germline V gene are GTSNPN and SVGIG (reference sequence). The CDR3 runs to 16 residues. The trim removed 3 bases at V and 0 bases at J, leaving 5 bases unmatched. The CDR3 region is CAWSFRTGGSGNTIYF. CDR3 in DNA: TGTGCCTGGAGCTTTCGGACAGGGGGCTCTGGAAACACCATATATTTT.

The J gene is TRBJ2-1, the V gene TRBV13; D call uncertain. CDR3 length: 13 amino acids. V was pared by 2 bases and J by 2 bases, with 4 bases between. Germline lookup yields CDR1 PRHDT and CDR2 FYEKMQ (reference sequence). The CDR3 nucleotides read TGTGCCAGCAGCTTACTGACCTACAATGAGCAGTTCTTC. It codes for CASSLLTYNEQFF.

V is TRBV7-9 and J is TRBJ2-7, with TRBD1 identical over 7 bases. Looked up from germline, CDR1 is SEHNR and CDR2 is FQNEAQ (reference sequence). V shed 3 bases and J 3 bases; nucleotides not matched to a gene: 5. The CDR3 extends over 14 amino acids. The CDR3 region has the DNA TGTGCCAGCAGCTTTGCAGGGGGAAACTACGAGCAGTACTTC. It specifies CASSFAGGNYEQYF.

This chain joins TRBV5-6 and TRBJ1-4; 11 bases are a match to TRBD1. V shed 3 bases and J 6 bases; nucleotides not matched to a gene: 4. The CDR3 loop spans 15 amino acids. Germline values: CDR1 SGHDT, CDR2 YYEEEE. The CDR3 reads CASSWWTGGHEKLFF. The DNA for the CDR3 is TGTGCCAGCAGCTGGTGGACAGGGGGCCATGAAAAACTGTTTTTT.

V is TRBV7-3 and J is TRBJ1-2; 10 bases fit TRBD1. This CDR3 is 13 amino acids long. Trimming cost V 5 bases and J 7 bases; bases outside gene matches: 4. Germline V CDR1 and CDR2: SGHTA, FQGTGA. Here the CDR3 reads CASSRQGALGYTF. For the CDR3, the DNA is TGTGCCAGCAGCCGACAGGGGGCGCTTGGCTACACCTTC.

This chain's CDR3 is CASSSGTGSPFF. The DNA of the CDR3 is TGTGCCAGCAGTTCCGGGACAGGGTCCCCGTTCTTC. This chain joins TRBV28 and TRBJ2-1; 9 bases are shared with TRBD1. The V segment lost 4 bases and the J segment 15 bases; nucleotides outside the gene matches: 7. The germline CDR1 and CDR2 sequences are MDHEN and SYDVKM. This CDR3 is built from 12 residues.

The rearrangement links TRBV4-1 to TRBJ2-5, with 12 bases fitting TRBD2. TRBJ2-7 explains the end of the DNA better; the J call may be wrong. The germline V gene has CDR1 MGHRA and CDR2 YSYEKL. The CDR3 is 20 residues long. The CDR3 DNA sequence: TGCGCCAGCAGCCGTTTCGTAATCCCCAGACTAGCGGGAGCCTCCTACGAGCAGTACTTC. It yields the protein CASSRFVIPRLAGASYEQYF.

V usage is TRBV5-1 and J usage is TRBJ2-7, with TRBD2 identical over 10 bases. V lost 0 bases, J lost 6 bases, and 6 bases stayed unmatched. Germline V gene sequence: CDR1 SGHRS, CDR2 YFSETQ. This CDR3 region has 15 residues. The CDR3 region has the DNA TGCGCCAGCAGCTTGGGGGGTAGCGGGAGGTCCGAGCAGTACTTC. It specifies CASSLGGSGRSEQYF.

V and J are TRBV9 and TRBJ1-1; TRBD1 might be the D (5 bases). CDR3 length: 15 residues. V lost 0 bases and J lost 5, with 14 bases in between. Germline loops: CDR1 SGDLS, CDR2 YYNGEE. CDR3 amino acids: CASSVGGRVDTEAFF. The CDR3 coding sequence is TGTGCCAGCAGCGTAGGGGGCAGGGTTGATACTGAAGCTTTCTTT.